These 3 T cell receptor beta chains share one sample of origin, sequenced in a study of blood T cells in healthy people across ages. Together with a sample-barcoded 5' primer, a J-beta primer mix was included in a second PCR lasting about 7 to 11 cycles. Each CDR3 protein gets one entry after TCRdb re-called the 5' RACE reads with MiXCR. The data show about 640,000 distinct CDR3 sequences, 58% seen once. Sequenced: blood. The receptors shown here come from a man between 60 and 70 years old in good health.

This clonotype was seen only once. The chain uses TRBV27 and TRBJ2-3; D is undetermined. The CDR3 extends over 14 amino acids. V was cut by 6 bases and J by 2 bases, with 12 bases left in between. CDR1 MNHEY and CDR2 SMNVEV come from the germline V gene (reference sequence). CDR3 sequence reads: CASRPQGPTDTQYF. The CDR3 DNA reads as TGTGCCAGCAGGCCCCAAGGCCCCACAGATACGCAGTATTTT.

The V call is TRBV6-5, the J call TRBJ2-1, with D perhaps matching TRBD1 (5 bases). From germline, CDR1 is MNHEY and CDR2 SVGAGI. This CDR3 contains 12 residues. The V end was cut by 6 bases, the J end by 5 bases, with 8 bases between. CDR3 nucleotides: TGTGCCAGCAGCAACAGGAACAATGAGCAGTTCTTC. This sequence encodes CASSNRNNEQFF.

This clonotype showed up just a few times. The chain couples TRBV9 to TRBJ2-5; the D gene is possibly TRBD2 (6 bases). The CDR3 totals 15 residues. V lost 7 bases and J lost 5, with 21 bases in between. Per the germline V gene, CDR1 is SGDLS and CDR2 is YYNGEE. CDR3 amino acids: CASSSSGTLGETQYF. DNA for the CDR3: TGTGCCAGCTCCTCTTCCGGGACTCTAGGGGAGACCCAGTACTTC.